Below are 10 T cell receptor beta chains sequenced from a single sample in a study of breast tumors, draining lymph nodes, adjacent tissues. TCRdb used MiXCR to reprocess the multiplex PCR reads, holding one entry per CDR3 protein. The sample holds 15,000 to 17,000 distinct CDR3 sequences, around 50% seen once. Input material: tumor-adjacent breast tissue. All receptors derive from a female donor with breast cancer. Some clones in this sample may be carry-over from other donors' samples.

This sequence joins TRBV6-4 and TRBJ1-2; the D gene is possibly TRBD1 (5 bases). The CDR3 length is 14 residues. The ends were cut back, 5 bases at V and 8 bases at J, with 18 bases in the middle. Germline V gives CDR1 MRHNA, CDR2 SNTAGT. The CDR3 here is CASSSGPSDEGYTF. The CDR3, as DNA: TGTGCCAGCAGTTCGGGGCCGAGCGACGAGGGCTACACCTTC.

Judged by abundance, this clonotype is medium-sized (0.01 to 0.1%). The rearrangement links TRBV20-1 to TRBJ2-1, with D maybe TRBD2 (6 bases). Germline CDR1 is DFQATT and CDR2 is SNEGSKA (reference sequence). This CDR3 region has 11 residues. Trimming shortened V by 5 bases and J by 12 bases, and 14 bases separated the two germline ends. CDR3 sequence: CSADGTASQFF. The CDR3 bases are TGCAGTGCTGATGGGACTGCCTCGCAGTTCTTC.

This chain links TRBV24-1 with TRBJ2-1; D not resolved. Germline V CDR1 and CDR2: KGHDR, SFDVKD. V was pared by 5 bases and J by 0 bases, with 7 bases between. This CDR3 comprises 14 residues. The CDR3 here is CATSGSSSYNEQFF. CDR3 nucleotide sequence: TGTGCCACCAGTGGATCGAGCTCCTACAATGAGCAGTTCTTC.

This clonotype was seen repeatedly, ten times or more. The gene calls are TRBV6-8 and TRBJ2-4, with TRBD1 matching 9 bases. Germline V lookup: CDR1 MNHGY, CDR2 SAAAGT. This CDR3 has 16 residues. V was clipped by 5 bases and J by 7 bases; unmatched bases: 12. The CDR3 spells CASSTGTGSLFNIQYF. CDR3 bases: TGTGCCAGCAGTACCGGGACAGGGAGCCTTTTTAACATTCAGTACTTC.

In its sample, this clonotype is medium-sized. V is TRBV7-2 and J is TRBJ2-5; TRBD2 is a possible D gene (6 bases). V lost 1 base and J 4 bases, leaving 13 bases between the germline ends. Germline V gene sequence: CDR1 SGHTA, CDR2 FQGNSA. The CDR3 runs to 15 residues. CDR3 protein: CASSLVGTWRETQYF. For the CDR3, the DNA is TGTGCCAGCAGCTTAGTGGGGACTTGGCGAGAGACCCAGTACTTC.

This clonotype occurred many times. The gene calls are TRBV19 and TRBJ1-5; D ambiguous. The germline V gene has CDR1 LNHDA and CDR2 SQIVND (reference sequence). Trimming stripped 1 base from V and 3 bases from J, with 7 bases between. CDR3 length equals 14 residues. In DNA form, the CDR3 reads TGTGCCAGTAGTATAGCGGGCAACAATCAGCCCCAGCATTTT. It codes for CASSIAGNNQPQHF.

This clonotype was seen only once. This chain links TRBV4-2 with TRBJ1-5; D is unclear. V lost 0 bases to trimming and J lost 4 bases, with 10 bases between them. The CDR3 totals 15 residues. Germline V gives CDR1 LGHNA, CDR2 YNFKEQ. CDR3 DNA: TGTGCCAGCAGCCAAGATACGGCCCCTAATCAGCCCCAGCATTTT. Its translation is CASSQDTAPNQPQHF.

The rearrangement joins TRBV10-3 to TRBJ2-5; unclear D gene. The germline gives CDR1 ENHRY, CDR2 SYGVKD. The CDR3 extends over 13 amino acids. V was shortened by 8 bases and J by 1 base, with 11 bases between the two germline ends. The CDR3 nucleotides are TGTGCCATCGGACGTACGGCCCAAGAGACCCAGTACTTC. Translation gives CAIGRTAQETQYF.

The chain links TRBV2 to TRBJ1-2; 7 bases match TRBD1. The V gene's germline CDR1 is SNHLY and CDR2 FYNNEI. V lost 3 bases to trimming and J lost 2 bases; unmatched junction nucleotides: 6. The CDR3 has 15 residues. The DNA for the CDR3 is TGTGCCAGCAGTGAGTGGAGGGGGCCCAACTATGGCTACACCTTC. Translation: CASSEWRGPNYGYTF.

The genes are TRBV19 and TRBJ2-7; D is perhaps TRBD1 or TRBD2 (5 bases each). The CDR3 sequence is 15 residues long. V shed 3 bases and J shed 7 bases, with 19 bases lying between them. CDR1 and CDR2 (germline): LNHDA, SQIVND (reference sequence). CDR3 protein: CASSIYTAGRGEQYF. CDR3 sequence (DNA): TGTGCCAGTAGTATCTACACAGCAGGGAGAGGGGAGCAGTACTTC.